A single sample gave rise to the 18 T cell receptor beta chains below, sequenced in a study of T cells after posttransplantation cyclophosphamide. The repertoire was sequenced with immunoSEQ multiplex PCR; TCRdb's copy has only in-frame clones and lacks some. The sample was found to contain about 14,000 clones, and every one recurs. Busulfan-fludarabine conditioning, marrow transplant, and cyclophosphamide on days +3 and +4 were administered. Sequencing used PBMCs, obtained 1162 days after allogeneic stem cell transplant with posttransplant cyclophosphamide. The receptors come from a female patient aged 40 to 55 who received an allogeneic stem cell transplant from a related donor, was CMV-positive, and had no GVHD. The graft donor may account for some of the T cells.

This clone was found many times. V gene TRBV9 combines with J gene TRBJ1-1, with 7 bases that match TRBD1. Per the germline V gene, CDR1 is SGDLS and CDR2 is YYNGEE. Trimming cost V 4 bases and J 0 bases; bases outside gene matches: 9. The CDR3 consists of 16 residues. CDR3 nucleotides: TGTGCCAGCAGCCCCACCCCGGGACAGATGAACACTGAAGCTTTCTTT. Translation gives CASSPTPGQMNTEAFF.

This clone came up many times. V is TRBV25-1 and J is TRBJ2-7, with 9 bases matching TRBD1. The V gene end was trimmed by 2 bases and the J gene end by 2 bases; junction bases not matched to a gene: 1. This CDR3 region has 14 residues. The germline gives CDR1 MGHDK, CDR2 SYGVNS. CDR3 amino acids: CASSEGTGTYEQYF. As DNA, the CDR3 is TGTGCCAGCAGTGAAGGGACAGGGACCTACGAGCAGTACTTC.

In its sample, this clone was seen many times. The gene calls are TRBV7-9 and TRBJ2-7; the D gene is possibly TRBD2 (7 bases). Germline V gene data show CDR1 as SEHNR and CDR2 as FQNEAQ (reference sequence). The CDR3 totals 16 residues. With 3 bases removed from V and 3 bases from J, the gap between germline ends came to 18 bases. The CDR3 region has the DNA TGTGCCAGCAGCTTCGGCCCAGGGAGGGGGATCTACGAGCAGTACTTC. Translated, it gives CASSFGPGRGIYEQYF.

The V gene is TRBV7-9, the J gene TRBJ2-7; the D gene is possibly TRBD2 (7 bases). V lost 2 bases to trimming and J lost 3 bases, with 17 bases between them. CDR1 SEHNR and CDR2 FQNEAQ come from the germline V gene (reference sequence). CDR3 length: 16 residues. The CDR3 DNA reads TGTGCCAGCAGCTTAAGTGGGACGGGGGGCATCTACGAGCAGTACTTC. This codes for CASSLSGTGGIYEQYF.

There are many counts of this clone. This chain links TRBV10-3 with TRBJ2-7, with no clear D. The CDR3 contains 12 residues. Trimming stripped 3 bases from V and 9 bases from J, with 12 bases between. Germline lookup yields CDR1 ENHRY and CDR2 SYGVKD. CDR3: CAISDGSTGQYF. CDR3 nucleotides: TGTGCCATCAGTGATGGTTCGACGGGGCAGTACTTC.

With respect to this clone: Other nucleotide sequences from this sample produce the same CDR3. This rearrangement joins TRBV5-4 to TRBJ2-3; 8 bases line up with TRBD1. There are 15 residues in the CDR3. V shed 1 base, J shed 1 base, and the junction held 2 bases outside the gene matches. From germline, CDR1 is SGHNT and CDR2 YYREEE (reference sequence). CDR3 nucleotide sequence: TGTGCCAGCAGCTTGCCGGGACAGGGCACAGATACGCAGTATTTT. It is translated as CASSLPGQGTDTQYF.

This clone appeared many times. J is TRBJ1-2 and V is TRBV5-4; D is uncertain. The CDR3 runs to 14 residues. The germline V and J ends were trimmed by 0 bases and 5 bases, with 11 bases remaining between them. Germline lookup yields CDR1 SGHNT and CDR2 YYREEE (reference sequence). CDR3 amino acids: CASSLVSGEYGYTF. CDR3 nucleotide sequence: TGTGCCAGCAGCTTGGTTAGTGGGGAGTATGGCTACACCTTC.

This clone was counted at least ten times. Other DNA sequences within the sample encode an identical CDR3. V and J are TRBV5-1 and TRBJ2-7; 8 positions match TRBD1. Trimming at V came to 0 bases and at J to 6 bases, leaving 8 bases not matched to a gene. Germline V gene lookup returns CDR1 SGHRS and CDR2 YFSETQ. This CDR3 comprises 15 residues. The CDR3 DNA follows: TGCGCCAGCAGCTTGGCCTTTGGACAGGGCGGCGAGCAGTACTTC. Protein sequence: CASSLAFGQGGEQYF.

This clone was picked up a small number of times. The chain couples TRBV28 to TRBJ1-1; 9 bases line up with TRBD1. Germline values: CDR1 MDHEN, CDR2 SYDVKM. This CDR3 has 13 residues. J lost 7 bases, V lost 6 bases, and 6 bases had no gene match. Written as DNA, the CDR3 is TGTGCCAGCAGGTTACAGGGGGCAAATGAAGCTTTCTTT. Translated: CASRLQGANEAFF.

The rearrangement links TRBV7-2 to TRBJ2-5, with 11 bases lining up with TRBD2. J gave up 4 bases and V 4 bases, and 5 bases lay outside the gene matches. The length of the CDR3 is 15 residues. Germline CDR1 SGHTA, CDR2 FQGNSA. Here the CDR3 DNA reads TGTGCCAGCAGCTGGGAGACTAGCGGGGTAGAGACCCAGTACTTC. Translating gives CASSWETSGVETQYF.

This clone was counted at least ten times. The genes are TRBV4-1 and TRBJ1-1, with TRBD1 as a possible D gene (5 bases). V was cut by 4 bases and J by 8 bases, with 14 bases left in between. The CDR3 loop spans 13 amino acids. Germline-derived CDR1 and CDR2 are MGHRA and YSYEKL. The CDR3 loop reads CASSLRRGWEAFF. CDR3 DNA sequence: TGCGCCAGCAGCCTTCGGAGGGGCTGGGAAGCTTTCTTT.

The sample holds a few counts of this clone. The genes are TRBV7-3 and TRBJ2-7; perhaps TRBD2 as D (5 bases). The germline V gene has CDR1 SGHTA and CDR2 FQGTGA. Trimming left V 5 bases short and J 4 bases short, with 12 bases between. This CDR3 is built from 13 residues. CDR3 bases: TGTGCCAGCAGCCCTGACGGCGGGTACGAGCAGTACTTC. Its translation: CASSPDGGYEQYF.

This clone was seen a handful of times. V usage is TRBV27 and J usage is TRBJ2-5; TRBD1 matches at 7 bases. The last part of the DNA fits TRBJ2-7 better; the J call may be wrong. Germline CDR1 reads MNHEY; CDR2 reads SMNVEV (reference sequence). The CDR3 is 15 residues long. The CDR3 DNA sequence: TGTGCCAGCAGTCCTCGCAGGGGGAATGAGTACGAGCAGTACTTC. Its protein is CASSPRRGNEYEQYF.

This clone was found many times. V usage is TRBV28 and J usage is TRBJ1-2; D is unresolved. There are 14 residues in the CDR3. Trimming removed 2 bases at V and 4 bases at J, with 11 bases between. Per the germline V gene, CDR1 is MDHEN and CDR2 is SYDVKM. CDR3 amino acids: CASSLPVGGYGYTF. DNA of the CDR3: TGTGCCAGCAGTTTACCCGTCGGAGGCTATGGCTACACCTTC.

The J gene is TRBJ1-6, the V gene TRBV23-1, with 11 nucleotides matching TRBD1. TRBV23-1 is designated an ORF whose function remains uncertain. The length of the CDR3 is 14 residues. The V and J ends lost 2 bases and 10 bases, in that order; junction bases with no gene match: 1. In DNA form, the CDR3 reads TGCGCCAGCAGTCAAGGGACAGGGGGATCACCCCTCCACTTT. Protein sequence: CASSQGTGGSPLHF.

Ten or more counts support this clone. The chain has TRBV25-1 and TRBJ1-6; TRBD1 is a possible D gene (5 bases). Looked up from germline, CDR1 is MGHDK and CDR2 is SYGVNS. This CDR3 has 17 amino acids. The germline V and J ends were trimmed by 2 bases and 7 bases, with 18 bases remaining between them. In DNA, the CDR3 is TGTGCCAGCAGTGAACAGGGCCCAAAGGAAAGAAATTCACCCCTCCACTTT. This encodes CASSEQGPKERNSPLHF.

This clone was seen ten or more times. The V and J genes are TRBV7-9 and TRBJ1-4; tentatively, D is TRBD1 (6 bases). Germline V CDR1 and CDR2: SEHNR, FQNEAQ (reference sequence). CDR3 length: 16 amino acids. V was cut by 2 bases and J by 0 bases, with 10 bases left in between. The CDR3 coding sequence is TGTGCCAGCAGCTTACAGGGGTCCGCAACTAATGAAAAACTGTTTTTT. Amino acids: CASSLQGSATNEKLFF.

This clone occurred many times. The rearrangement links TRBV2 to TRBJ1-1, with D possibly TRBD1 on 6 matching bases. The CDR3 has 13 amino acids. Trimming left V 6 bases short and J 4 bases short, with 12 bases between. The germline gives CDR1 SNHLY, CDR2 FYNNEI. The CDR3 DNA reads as TGTGCCAGCAGGCCCAGGGGATCCACTGAAGCTTTCTTT. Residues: CASRPRGSTEAFF.